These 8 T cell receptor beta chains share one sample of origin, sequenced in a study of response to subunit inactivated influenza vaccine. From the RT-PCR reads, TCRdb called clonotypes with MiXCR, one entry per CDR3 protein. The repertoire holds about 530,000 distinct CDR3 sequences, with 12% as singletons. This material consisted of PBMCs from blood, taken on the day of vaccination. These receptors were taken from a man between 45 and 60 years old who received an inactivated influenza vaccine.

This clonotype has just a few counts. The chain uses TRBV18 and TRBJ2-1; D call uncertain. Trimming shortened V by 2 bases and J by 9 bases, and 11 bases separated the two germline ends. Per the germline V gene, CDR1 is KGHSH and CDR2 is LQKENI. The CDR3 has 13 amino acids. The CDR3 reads CASSPGPTGEQFF. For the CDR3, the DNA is TGTGCCAGCTCACCAGGGCCCACGGGTGAGCAGTTCTTC.

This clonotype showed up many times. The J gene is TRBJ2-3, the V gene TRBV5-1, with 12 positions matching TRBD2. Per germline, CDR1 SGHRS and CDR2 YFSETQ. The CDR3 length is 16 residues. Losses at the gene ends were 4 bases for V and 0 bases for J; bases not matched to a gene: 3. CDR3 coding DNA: TGCGCCAGCAGCACCGGACTAGCGGGGAGCACAGATACGCAGTATTTT. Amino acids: CASSTGLAGSTDTQYF. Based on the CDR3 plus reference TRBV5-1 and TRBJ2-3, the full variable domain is KAGVTQTPRYLIKTRGQQVTLSCSPISGHRSVSWYQQTPGQGLQFLFEYFSETQRNKGNFPGRFSGRQFSNSRSEMNVSTLELGDSALYLCASSTGLAGSTDTQYFGPGTRLTVL.

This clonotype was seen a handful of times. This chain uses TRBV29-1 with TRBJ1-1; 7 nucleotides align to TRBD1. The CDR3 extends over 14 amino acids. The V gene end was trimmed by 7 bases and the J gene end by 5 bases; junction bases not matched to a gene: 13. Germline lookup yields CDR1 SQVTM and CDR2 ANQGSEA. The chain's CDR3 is CSGALRQGITEAFF. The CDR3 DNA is TGCAGCGGTGCCTTGAGACAGGGAATTACTGAAGCTTTCTTT. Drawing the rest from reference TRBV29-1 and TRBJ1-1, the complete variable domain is SAVISQKPSRDICQRGTSLTIQCQVDSQVTMMFWYRQQPGQSLTLIATANQGSEATYESGFVIDKFPISRPNLTFSTLTVSNMSPEDSSIYLCSGALRQGITEAFFGQGTRLTVV.

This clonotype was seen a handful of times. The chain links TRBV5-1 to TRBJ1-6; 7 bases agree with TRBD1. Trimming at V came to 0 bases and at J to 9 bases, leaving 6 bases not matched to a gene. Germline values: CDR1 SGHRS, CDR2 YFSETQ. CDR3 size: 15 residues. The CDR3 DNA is TGCGCCAGCAGCTTGGGACAGGGAGGAGGTTCACCCCTCCACTTT. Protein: CASSLGQGGGSPLHF. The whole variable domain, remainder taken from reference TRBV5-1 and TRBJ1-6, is KAGVTQTPRYLIKTRGQQVTLSCSPISGHRSVSWYQQTPGQGLQFLFEYFSETQRNKGNFPGRFSGRQFSNSRSEMNVSTLELGDSALYLCASSLGQGGGSPLHFGNGTRLTVT.

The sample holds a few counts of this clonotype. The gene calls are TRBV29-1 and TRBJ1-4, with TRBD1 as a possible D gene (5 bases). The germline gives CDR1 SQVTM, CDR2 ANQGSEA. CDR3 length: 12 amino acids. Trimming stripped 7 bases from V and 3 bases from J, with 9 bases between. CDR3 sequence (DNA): TGCAGCGCTGGGGGGTCTAATGAAAAACTGTTTTTT. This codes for CSAGGSNEKLFF.

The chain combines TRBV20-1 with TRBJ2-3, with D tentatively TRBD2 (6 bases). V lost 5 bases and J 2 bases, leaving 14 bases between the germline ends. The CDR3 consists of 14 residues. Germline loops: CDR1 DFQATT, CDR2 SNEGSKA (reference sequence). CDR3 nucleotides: TGCAGTGCTCCCCGGGACTGGAACACAGATACGCAGTATTTT. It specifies CSAPRDWNTDTQYF.

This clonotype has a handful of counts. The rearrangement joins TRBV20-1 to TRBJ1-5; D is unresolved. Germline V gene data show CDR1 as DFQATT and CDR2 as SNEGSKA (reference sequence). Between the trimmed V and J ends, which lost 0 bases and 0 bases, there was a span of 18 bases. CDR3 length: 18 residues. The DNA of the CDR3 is TGCAGTGCTAGAGATCCCGGCAGGAGATTTTATAGCAATCAGCCCCAGCATTTT. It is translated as CSARDPGRRFYSNQPQHF.

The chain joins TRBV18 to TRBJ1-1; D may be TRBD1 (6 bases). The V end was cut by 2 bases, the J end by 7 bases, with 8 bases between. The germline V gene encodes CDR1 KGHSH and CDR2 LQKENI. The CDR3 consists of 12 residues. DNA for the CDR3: TGTGCCAGCTCACCAGGACAGTTTGAAGCTTTCTTT. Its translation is CASSPGQFEAFF.